This passage covers 14 T cell receptor beta chains from one sample sequenced in a study of T cells in tuberculosis (dated by TCRdb to 2017 to 2018). Libraries were prepared through the immunoSEQ multiplex PCR assay. Not all clones reach the TCRdb copy of this immuneACCESS table, which keeps in-frame sequences only. Checked studies attribute under half of the gap to unresolved V genes and leave the rest unexplained. The sample table contains tens of thousands of clones; only one count was recorded for almost 95% of them. 9.5% to 13% of the sample is in the top ten clones. Input material: PBMCs. Receptors were obtained from a donor aged 10-30 years with latent tuberculosis or without tuberculosis infection. Some clones in this sample may be carry-over from other donors' samples.

The rearrangement links TRBV30 to TRBJ1-1; 7 bases are a match to TRBD1. Trimming at V came to 1 base and at J to 5 bases, leaving 16 bases not matched to a gene. From germline, CDR1 is GTSNPN and CDR2 SVGIG (reference sequence). The CDR3 is 17 amino acids. The CDR3 DNA follows: TGTGCCTGGAGTGGCGGTCAGGGGGGAACAATGACGACTGAAGCTTTCTTT. Protein product: CAWSGGQGGTMTTEAFF.

The chain combines TRBV5-6 with TRBJ1-5, with a possible D match to TRBD1 (5 bases). Germline V lookup: CDR1 SGHDT, CDR2 YYEEEE. The CDR3 extends over 14 amino acids. V gave up 0 bases and J gave up 4 bases, with 8 bases separating them. The CDR3 DNA reads TGTGCCAGCAGCTTGGCCGGGGGAAATCAGCCCCAGCATTTT. It specifies CASSLAGGNQPQHF.

The rearrangement uses TRBV7-9 and TRBJ1-5; a weak D match, TRBD1 (6 bases). Germline lookup yields CDR1 SEHNR and CDR2 FQNEAQ (reference sequence). The V end was cut by 5 bases, the J end by 3 bases, with 11 bases between. This CDR3 is 14 amino acids long. The CDR3 nucleotides are TGTGCCAGCAGCCCACCAGGGGTCAATCAGCCCCAGCATTTT. The encoded protein is CASSPPGVNQPQHF.

CDR3 sequence reads: CASGLVRLTDTEAFF. The CDR3 DNA is TGTGCTAGTGGTTTGGTACGGTTAACGGACACTGAAGCTTTCTTT. The chain recombines TRBV12-5 with TRBJ1-1; D gene ambiguous. V lost 0 bases and J lost 3, with 11 bases in between. Germline CDR1 and CDR2: LGHNT and FRNRAP. This CDR3 comprises 15 residues.

V gene TRBV6-6 combines with J gene TRBJ2-7; TRBD2 agrees at 7 bases. V dropped 8 bases and J dropped 0; count of bases not matched to a gene: 4. This CDR3 contains 13 residues. Germline CDR1 and CDR2: MNHNY and SVGAGI (reference sequence). DNA for the CDR3: TGTGCCAGCTGCAGGGACTACTCCTACGAGCAGTACGTC. It is translated as CASCRDYSYEQYV.

V is TRBV29-1 and J is TRBJ1-1; D is ambiguous. The length of the CDR3 is 10 residues. Deletions cut 2 bases from V and 7 bases from J, with 5 bases between. Germline loops: CDR1 SQVTM, CDR2 ANQGSEA. The CDR3 sequence is CSVEHVEAFF. The CDR3, as DNA: TGCAGCGTTGAACATGTTGAAGCTTTCTTT.

The chain has TRBV7-2 and TRBJ1-3; 9 nucleotides align to TRBD1. Trimming at V came to 5 bases and at J to 0 bases, leaving 5 bases not matched to a gene. The CDR3 is made up of 16 amino acids. Germline CDR1 SGHTA, CDR2 FQGNSA. CDR3 in DNA: TGTGCCAGCAGCCGGACAGGGGTTCGCTCTGGAAACACCATATATTTT. Translation: CASSRTGVRSGNTIYF.

The chain is built from TRBV5-4 and TRBJ2-7; the D gene is possibly TRBD1 (6 bases). The CDR3 covers 14 residues. Deletions cut 4 bases from V and 4 bases from J, with 15 bases between. Germline CDR1 reads SGHNT; CDR2 reads YYREEE (reference sequence). The DNA for the CDR3 is TGTGCCAGCAGCCGCCAATTCGGACAGTACGAGCAGTACTTC. This sequence encodes CASSRQFGQYEQYF.

The V call is TRBV4-3, the J call TRBJ1-3; 7 bases map to TRBD1. With V trimmed by 2 bases and J by 4 bases, 2 bases remained unmatched. The CDR3 has 14 residues. The germline V gene encodes CDR1 LGHNA and CDR2 YSLEER. CDR3 in amino acids: CASSQMGQGNTIYF. The CDR3 region has the DNA TGCGCCAGCAGCCAAATGGGACAGGGAAACACCATATATTTT.

This clone was counted once. V is TRBV5-5 and J is TRBJ1-5; D not resolved. Germline V lookup: CDR1 SGHKS, CDR2 YYEKEE (reference sequence). This CDR3 region has 15 residues. Trimming stripped 2 bases from V and 0 bases from J, with 9 bases between. CDR3 sequence reads: CASSFDMYSNQPQHF. CDR3 in DNA: TGTGCCAGCAGCTTTGACATGTATAGCAATCAGCCCCAGCATTTT.

The rearrangement links TRBV7-2 to TRBJ2-7; 9 bases are shared with TRBD1. The CDR3 spans 14 residues. The germline V gene has CDR1 SGHTA and CDR2 FQGNSA. Losses at the gene ends were 4 bases for V and 3 bases for J; bases not matched to a gene: 4. Written as DNA, the CDR3 is TGTGCCAGCAGCTCGGGGACAGGGCGCTACGAGCAGTACTTC. It encodes CASSSGTGRYEQYF. The complete variable domain, with remaining parts taken from reference TRBV7-2 and TRBJ2-7, reads GAGVSQSPSNKVTEKGKDVELRCDPISGHTALYWYRQSLGQGLEFLIYFQGNSAPDKSGLPSDRFSAERTGGSVSTLTIQRTQQEDSAVYLCASSSGTGRYEQYFGPGTRLTVT.

This sequence joins TRBV19 and TRBJ1-1, with D maybe TRBD1 (6 bases). The CDR3 has 14 amino acids. Trimming stripped 7 bases from V and 1 base from J, with 13 bases between. CDR1 is LNHDA, CDR2 SQIVND, per germline (reference sequence). The chain's CDR3 is CASTTGQENTEAFF. The CDR3 DNA reads as TGTGCCAGTACCACGGGACAAGAGAACACTGAAGCTTTCTTT. Filled out from reference TRBV19 and TRBJ1-1, the complete variable domain reads DGGITQSPKYLFRKEGQNVTLSCEQNLNHDAMYWYRQDPGQGLRLIYYSQIVNDFQKGDIAEGYSVSREKKESFPLTVTSAQKNPTAFYLCASTTGQENTEAFFGQGTRLTVV.

The rearrangement joins TRBV4-1 to TRBJ2-7, with D possibly being TRBD1 (6 bases). The CDR3 loop spans 15 amino acids. Trimming stripped 2 bases from V and 5 bases from J, with 16 bases between. Germline V gene sequence: CDR1 MGHRA, CDR2 YSYEKL. CDR3 DNA sequence: TGCGCCAGCAGCCAACCTCCCGGACAGAATGACGAGCAGTACTTC. It translates to CASSQPPGQNDEQYF.

The gene calls are TRBV19 and TRBJ2-1; no firm D call. Trimming took 3 bases from V and 11 from J, leaving 8 bases between them. The germline CDR1 and CDR2 sequences are LNHDA and SQIVND (reference sequence). The CDR3 covers 11 residues. CDR3 in amino acids: CASSIQTKQFF. The CDR3 DNA is TGTGCCAGTAGTATCCAGACAAAGCAGTTCTTC.